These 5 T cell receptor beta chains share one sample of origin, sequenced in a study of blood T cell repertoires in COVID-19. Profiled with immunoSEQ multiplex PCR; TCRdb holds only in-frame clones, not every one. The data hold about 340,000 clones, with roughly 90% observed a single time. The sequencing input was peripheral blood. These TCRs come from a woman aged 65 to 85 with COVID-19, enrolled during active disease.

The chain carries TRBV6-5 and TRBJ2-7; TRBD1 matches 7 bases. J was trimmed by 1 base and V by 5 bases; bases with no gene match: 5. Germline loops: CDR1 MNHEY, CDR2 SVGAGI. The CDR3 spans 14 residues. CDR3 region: CASSRWDSSYEQYF. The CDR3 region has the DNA TGTGCCAGCAGTCGCTGGGACAGTTCCTACGAGCAGTACTTC.

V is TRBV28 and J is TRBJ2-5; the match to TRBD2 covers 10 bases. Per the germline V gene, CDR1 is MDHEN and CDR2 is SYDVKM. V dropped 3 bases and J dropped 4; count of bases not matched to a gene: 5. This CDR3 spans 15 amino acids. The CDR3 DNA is TGTGCCAGCAGTTTTCAGCGGGGGGGCGGAGAGACCCAGTACTTC. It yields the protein CASSFQRGGGETQYF.

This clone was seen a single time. CDR3 bases: TGTGCCGGACAGGGTTTAACTAATGAAAAACTGTTTTTT. This encodes CAGQGLTNEKLFF. The gene calls are TRBV2 and TRBJ1-4; 8 bases are a match to TRBD1. V dropped 11 bases and J dropped 1; count of bases not matched to a gene: 3. The V gene's germline CDR1 is SNHLY and CDR2 FYNNEI. This CDR3 region has 13 residues.

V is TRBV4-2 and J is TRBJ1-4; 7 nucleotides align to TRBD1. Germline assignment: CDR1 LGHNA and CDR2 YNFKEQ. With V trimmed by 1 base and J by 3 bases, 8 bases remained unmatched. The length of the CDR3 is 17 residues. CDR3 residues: CASSQVSGGPANEKLFF. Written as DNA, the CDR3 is TGTGCCAGCAGCCAAGTTTCAGGGGGACCAGCTAATGAAAAACTGTTTTTT.

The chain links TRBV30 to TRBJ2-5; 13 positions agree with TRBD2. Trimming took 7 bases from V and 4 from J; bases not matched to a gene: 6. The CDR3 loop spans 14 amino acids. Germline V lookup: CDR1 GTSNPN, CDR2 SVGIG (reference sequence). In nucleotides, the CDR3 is TGTGCCTCGACTAGCGGGGGGCACGGAGAGACCCAGTACTTC. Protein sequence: CASTSGGHGETQYF. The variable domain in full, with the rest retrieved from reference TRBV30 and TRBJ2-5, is SQTIHQWPATLVQPVGSPLSLECTVEGTSNPNLYWYRQAAGRGLQLLFYSVGIGQISSEVPQNLSASRPQDRQFILSSKKLLLSDSGFYLCASTSGGHGETQYFGPGTRLLVL.